The next 17 T cell receptor beta chains were all read from a single sample in a study of T cell repertoires in cytomegalovirus infection. These TCRs' antigens remain unknown. MiXCR was run by TCRdb on the reads, yielding one entry per CDR3 protein. This sample carries 100,000 to 150,000 distinct CDR3 sequences, 25% to 35% of them seen once, and the ten largest clones take about 54%. This specimen consisted of CD8+ T cells from cultured PBMCs, obtained from culture after CMV antigen stimulation. These receptors all stem from a human donor in good health (CMV status not recorded). Some clones in this sample may be carry-over from other donors' samples.

Comments on this clonotype: Just one base apart from a much larger clone, this may be a read error. The chain joins TRBV6-8 to TRBJ2-7, with 7 bases matching TRBD1. The CDR3 loop spans 15 amino acids. In germline, CDR1 is MNHGY, CDR2 SAAAGT. In DNA, the CDR3 is TGTGCCGGCAGTTACTCTGCGGACAGGCGATACGAGCAGTACTTC. Amino acids: CAGSYSADRRYEQYF.

This clonotype turned up a few times. V usage is TRBV6-6 and J usage is TRBJ2-4; 11 nucleotides match TRBD1. CDR1 and CDR2 from the germline V gene are MNHNY and SVGAGI (reference sequence). The length of the CDR3 is 17 residues. J lost 4 bases, V lost 0 bases, and 5 bases had no gene match. The CDR3 nucleotides are TGTGCCAGCAGTTACTCATCGGGACAGGGGGGGAAAAACATTCAGTACTTC. It translates to CASSYSSGQGGKNIQYF.

The CDR3 sequence: CASSPYGVGYGYTF. DNA of the CDR3: TGTGCCAGCAGCCCCTATGGGGTCGGCTATGGCTACACCTTC. The J gene is TRBJ1-2, the V gene TRBV12-3 or TRBV12-4; D call uncertain. CDR3 length equals 14 residues. V was trimmed by 6 bases and J by 4 bases, leaving 15 bases between them.

There are a few counts of this clonotype. The gene calls are TRBV5-6 and TRBJ2-7, with a weak D call TRBD1 (7 bases). Germline V gene data show CDR1 as SGHDT and CDR2 as YYEEEE. CDR3 length: 17 amino acids. V lost 4 bases, J lost 1 base, and 21 bases lay in between. CDR3 sequence (DNA): TGTGCCAGCAGCCCAAGCAGGGGGGACTCAATGTCCTACGAGCAGTACTTC. It yields the protein CASSPSRGDSMSYEQYF.

The V gene is TRBV4-2, the J gene TRBJ2-7; a weak D match, TRBD2 (6 bases). The CDR3 covers 13 residues. Trimming took off 2 bases at V and 4 bases at J, with 9 bases between the two ends. CDR1 and CDR2 (germline): LGHNA, YNFKEQ. CDR3 DNA sequence: TGTGCCAGCAGCCAATACGGGGGTTACGAGCAGTACTTC. As protein: CASSQYGGYEQYF.

The chain uses TRBV7-9 and TRBJ2-1; 7 nucleotides match TRBD2. Germline V gives CDR1 SEHNR, CDR2 FQNEAQ (reference sequence). The CDR3 has 15 residues. The V gene end was trimmed by 3 bases and the J gene end by 0 bases; junction bases not matched to a gene: 2. DNA of the CDR3: TGTGCCAGCAGCTTTCTAGCGGTCTCCTACAATGAGCAGTTCTTC. Amino acids: CASSFLAVSYNEQFF.

This clonotype was detected a few times. The chain uses TRBV15 and TRBJ2-2, with no clear D. This CDR3 contains 15 residues. The V and J ends lost 0 bases and 5 bases respectively, with 10 bases between them. The germline V gene encodes CDR1 LNHNV and CDR2 YYDKDF (reference sequence). The CDR3 is CATSRDMGSTGELFF. CDR3 sequence (DNA): TGTGCCACCAGCAGAGATATGGGGTCTACCGGGGAGCTGTTTTTT.

In its sample, this clonotype was seen many times. This chain joins TRBV12-3 or TRBV12-4 and TRBJ2-5; D remains ambiguous. V lost 3 bases, J lost 4 bases, and 9 bases lay in between. This CDR3 comprises 13 residues. CDR3 residues: CASSLSGAETQYF. CDR3 DNA: TGTGCCAGCAGTTTGTCCGGAGCAGAGACCCAGTACTTC.

Comments on this clonotype: A much more abundant neighbour one base away suggests this may be a read error. V is TRBV7-3 and J is TRBJ2-5, with 8 nucleotides matching TRBD1. Losses at the gene ends were 7 bases for V and 5 bases for J; bases not matched to a gene: 9. The CDR3 extends over 14 amino acids. Germline CDR1 and CDR2: SGHTA and FQGTGA. This chain's CDR3 is CASNLTGTGETQYF. The CDR3 DNA is TGTGCCAGCAACCTTACCGGGACAGGCGAGACCCAGTACTTC.

Only a few counts were recorded for this clonotype. The J gene is TRBJ2-2, the V gene TRBV6-5; tentative D call: TRBD1 (7 bases). Germline V gene data show CDR1 as MNHEY and CDR2 as SVGAGI. With 6 bases removed from V and 6 bases from J, the gap between germline ends came to 20 bases. The CDR3 length is 16 residues. CDR3 coding DNA: TGTGCCAGCAGCCACGACCGGGCAGGGGGGTCCGGGGAGCTGTTTTTT. This translates into CASSHDRAGGSGELFF.

In this sample, this clonotype turned up many times. This chain joins TRBV7-2 and TRBJ2-3; D remains ambiguous. Looked up from germline, CDR1 is SGHTA and CDR2 is FQGNSA. V lost 2 bases and J lost 3, with 6 bases in between. The CDR3 is made up of 13 amino acids. The CDR3 nucleotides read TGTGCCAGCAGCTTATGGCAGACAGATACGCAGTATTTT. It yields the protein CASSLWQTDTQYF. Based on the CDR3 plus reference TRBV7-2 and TRBJ2-3, the full variable domain is GAGVSQSPSNKVTEKGKDVELRCDPISGHTALYWYRQSLGQGLEFLIYFQGNSAPDKSGLPSDRFSAERTGGSVSTLTIQRTQQEDSAVYLCASSLWQTDTQYFGPGTRLTVL.

At least ten counts were recorded for this clonotype. The V call is TRBV25-1, the J call TRBJ2-2, with 12 bases matching TRBD1. Germline V lookup: CDR1 MGHDK, CDR2 SYGVNS. The CDR3 has 15 amino acids. V shed 7 bases and J 5 bases; nucleotides not matched to a gene: 5. The CDR3 loop is CASMGQGASTGELFF. The DNA for the CDR3 is TGTGCCAGCATGGGACAGGGGGCGTCGACCGGGGAGCTGTTTTTT.

This clonotype has a handful of counts. The chain has TRBV12-3 or TRBV12-4 and TRBJ1-1; D gene uncertain. CDR3 length: 15 residues. Between the trimmed V and J ends, which lost 4 bases and 4 bases, there was a span of 16 bases. CDR3: CASSYYQRASTEAFF. The CDR3 coding sequence is TGTGCCAGCAGTTACTACCAGAGGGCAAGCACTGAAGCTTTCTTT.

This chain connects TRBV6-6 to TRBJ2-6; D possibly corresponds to TRBD1 (6 bases). Germline V gene sequence: CDR1 MNHNY, CDR2 SVGAGI (reference sequence). V was trimmed by 0 bases and J by 0 bases, leaving 24 bases between them. This CDR3 spans 22 amino acids. CDR3 DNA: TGTGCCAGCAGTTACTCCTTTAACGACAGGCCTTTAGATAGCTCTGGGGCCAACGTCCTGACTTTC. Protein: CASSYSFNDRPLDSSGANVLTF.

This clonotype was observed once. This sequence joins TRBV29-1 and TRBJ1-2; D not certain. Trimming took 0 bases from V and 2 from J, leaving 16 bases between them. The germline gives CDR1 SQVTM, CDR2 ANQGSEA. The CDR3 is 16 residues long. CDR3 protein: CSVEDPSRTRNYGYTF. CDR3 DNA: TGCAGCGTTGAAGATCCTTCGCGGACTCGGAACTATGGCTACACCTTC.

The chain joins TRBV2 to TRBJ1-5, with D tentatively TRBD1 (6 bases). Deletions cut 5 bases from V and 0 bases from J, with 14 bases between. The germline V gene has CDR1 SNHLY and CDR2 FYNNEI. The CDR3 has 16 residues. This chain's CDR3 is CASSNDRPHSNQPQHF. CDR3 sequence (DNA): TGTGCCAGCAGTAACGACAGGCCCCATAGCAATCAGCCCCAGCATTTT.

In its sample, this clonotype was seen a few times. CDR3 sequence (DNA): TGTGCCAGCAGCCGGGGGGGCCTGGTGAATGAGCAGTTCTTC. Residues: CASSRGGLVNEQFF. This chain links TRBV11-1 with TRBJ2-1, with 8 bases that match TRBD2. Losses at the gene ends were 5 bases for V and 7 bases for J; bases not matched to a gene: 7. CDR1 is SGHAT, CDR2 FQDESV, per germline (reference sequence). This CDR3 has 14 residues.